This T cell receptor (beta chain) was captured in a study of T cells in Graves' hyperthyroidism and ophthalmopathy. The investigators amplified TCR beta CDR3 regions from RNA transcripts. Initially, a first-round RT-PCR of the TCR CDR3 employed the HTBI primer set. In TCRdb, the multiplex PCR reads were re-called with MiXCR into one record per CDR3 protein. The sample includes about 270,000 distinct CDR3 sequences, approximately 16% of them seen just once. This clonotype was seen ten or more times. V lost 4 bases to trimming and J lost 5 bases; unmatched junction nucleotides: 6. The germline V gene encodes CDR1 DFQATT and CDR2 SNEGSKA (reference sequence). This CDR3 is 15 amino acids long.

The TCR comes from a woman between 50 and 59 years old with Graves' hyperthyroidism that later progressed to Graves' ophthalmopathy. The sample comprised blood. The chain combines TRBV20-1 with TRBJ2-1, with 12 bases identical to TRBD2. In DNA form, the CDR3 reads TGCAGTGCTAAACGACTAGCGGGGGCCCACAATGAGCAGTTCTTC. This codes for CSAKRLAGAHNEQFF.